Described below is a single T cell receptor beta chain sequence and its context. What it binds is unknown. The data were taken from a study of T cell repertoires in cytomegalovirus infection. Study-wide background: Matching HLA type, along with CMV infection, was indicated by public TCR beta signatures.

CDR1 MNHEY and CDR2 SMNVEV come from the germline V gene (reference sequence). The CDR3 runs to 14 residues. The V gene end was trimmed by 4 bases and the J gene end by 4 bases; junction bases not matched to a gene: 5. MiXCR, run by TCRdb on the reads, gives a single entry per CDR3 protein. The data hold around 230,000 distinct CDR3 sequences, with roughly 34% observed a single time. The TCR was taken from a human donor in good health (CMV status not recorded). Some clones in this sample may be carry-over from other donors' samples. The chain joins TRBV27 to TRBJ1-2, with 8 bases lining up with TRBD1. The sample here was CD8+ T cells from cultured PBMCs, taken from culture after CMV antigen stimulation. This CDR3 reads CASSSRQGSYGYTF. In DNA, the CDR3 is TGTGCCAGCAGTTCCCGACAGGGGTCCTATGGCTACACCTTC.